This is a list of T cell receptor beta chains from one sample in a study of blood T cell repertoires in COVID-19. Sequencing used immunoSEQ multiplex PCR; TCRdb keeps in-frame clones, though not all of them. The sample has roughly 140,000 clones; around four fifths are singletons. Material for sequencing was peripheral blood. Receptors originate from a human donor in a cohort sampled during active COVID-19. The CDR3 runs from the conserved cysteine through the conserved F or W. A D gene is named only where the DNA matches it firmly. Only part of the rows carry a size: once, few, many, or a class if the clone is expanded.

cdr3_aa	cdr3_nt	d_call	clone_size	v_call	j_call
CASSVVPGLTTEAFF	TGTGCCAGCAGCGTAGTACCGGGGTTGACCACTGAAGCTTTCTTT	NA	NA	TRBV9	TRBJ1-1
CASIPRGTEGLGTQYF	TGTGCCAGTATCCCCCGCGGGACGGAGGGGTTGGGTACGCAGTATTTT	NA	NA	TRBV19	TRBJ2-3
CASSDSATESGEQFF	TGTGCCAGCAGTGACTCGGCCACAGAGAGTGGTGAGCAGTTCTTC	NA	many	TRBV6-4	TRBJ2-1
CASSPQGAGNTIYF	TGTGCCAGCAGCCCCCAAGGGGCTGGAAACACCATATATTTT	NA	NA	TRBV11-2	TRBJ1-3
CASSVGGRETQYF	TGTGCCAGCAGCGTCGGGGGGCGGGAGACCCAGTACTTC	NA	NA	TRBV7-2	TRBJ2-5
CASSGTGFSSYNEQFF	TGTGCCAGCAGCGGGACAGGGTTTAGCTCCTACAATGAGCAGTTCTTC	TRBD1	NA	TRBV9	TRBJ2-1
CASSLVSERYEQYF	TGTGCCAGCAGCTTGGTTAGCGAGAGGTACGAGCAGTACTTC	NA	NA	TRBV5-6	TRBJ2-7
CASSVGVQHEKLFF	TGTGCCAGCAGCGTCGGGGTTCAGCACGAAAAACTGTTTTTT	NA	few	TRBV9	TRBJ1-4
CASREPGNTIYF	TGTGCCAGCAGGGAGCCAGGAAACACCATATATTTT	NA	NA	TRBV6-5	TRBJ1-3
CASSFGQGNGELFF	TGTGCCAGCAGCTTTGGACAGGGGAACGGGGAGCTGTTTTTT	TRBD1	NA	TRBV5-5	TRBJ2-2
CASSSRGQRHRGDYGYTF	TGTGCCAGCAGCTCACGGGGTCAGCGTCACCGGGGAGACTATGGCTACACCTTC	NA	NA	TRBV11-2	TRBJ1-2
CASSPSPSGGGETQYF	TGCGCCAGCAGCCCCTCCCCTAGCGGAGGAGGAGAGACCCAGTACTTC	TRBD2	NA	TRBV5-1	TRBJ2-5
CASSYVAGEGKGNQPQHF	TGTGCCAGCAGTTACGTCGCAGGGGAAGGGAAGGGCAATCAGCCCCAGCATTTT	NA	NA	TRBV6-2/TRBV6-3	TRBJ1-5
CASSSTGGLNYGYTF	TGTGCCAGCTCGTCGACGGGGGGGTTAAACTATGGCTACACCTTC	NA	NA	TRBV18	TRBJ1-2
CASSGGAASNQPQHF	TGTGCCAGCAGTGGGGGGGCAGCTAGCAATCAGCCCCAGCATTTT	NA	NA	TRBV28	TRBJ1-5
CASSTGQGRGKLFF	TGTGCCAGCAGCACGGGACAGGGGAGGGGAAAACTGTTTTTT	TRBD1	NA	TRBV9	TRBJ1-4
CASSSPADRGLKKQFF	TGTGCCAGCAGCTCCCCGGCCGACAGGGGGCTAAAGAAGCAGTTCTTC	TRBD1	NA	TRBV28	TRBJ2-1
CASGLGGSGANVLTF	TGTGCCAGCGGTTTGGGGGGCTCTGGGGCCAACGTCCTGACTTTC	NA	NA	TRBV6-5	TRBJ2-6
CASSFSTGGSYEQYF	TGTGCCAGCAGTTTTAGTACAGGGGGCTCCTACGAGCAGTACTTC	TRBD1	NA	TRBV27	TRBJ2-7
CAVLKEDSYGYTF	TGTGCCGTCCTTAAAGAGGACAGCTATGGCTACACCTTC	NA	NA	TRBV28	TRBJ1-2
CASSVRGDTGELFF	TGTGCCAGCAGCGTCCGGGGGGACACCGGGGAGCTGTTTTTT	TRBD2	once	TRBV5-4	TRBJ2-2
CASSPSSGEYNEQFF	TGTGCCAGCAGCCCCTCTAGCGGGGAATACAATGAGCAGTTCTTC	TRBD2	NA	TRBV7-2	TRBJ2-1
CASSLSGQNYGYTF	TGTGCCAGCAGTTTATCGGGACAGAACTATGGCTACACCTTC	TRBD1	many	TRBV27	TRBJ1-2
CASSLDRGTSNQPQHF	TGTGCCAGCTCACTCGACCGGGGGACCAGCAATCAGCCCCAGCATTTT	NA	NA	TRBV18	TRBJ1-5
CASRPGFDSGGVGQYF	TGTGCCAGCAGGCCCGGGTTTGATAGCGGGGGCGTAGGGCAGTACTTC	TRBD2	few	TRBV7-2	TRBJ2-7
CASSQRQGTDTQYF	TGTGCCAGCAGCCAAAGACAGGGCACAGATACGCAGTATTTT	NA	NA	TRBV7-9	TRBJ2-3
CASSYRGRTYGYTF	TGTGCCAGCAGTTACAGGGGGCGGACCTATGGCTACACCTTC	TRBD1	few	TRBV6-5	TRBJ1-2
CASSPRLAGAYSYNEQFF	TGTGCCAGCTCACCGAGGCTAGCGGGGGCCTACTCCTACAATGAGCAGTTCTTC	TRBD2	NA	TRBV18	TRBJ2-1
CASRQNPLAATDTQYF	TGTGCCAGCAGACAAAATCCCCTAGCGGCCACAGATACGCAGTATTTT	TRBD2	NA	TRBV27	TRBJ2-3
CASNTGTGENEQYF	TGTGCCAGTAATACCGGGACAGGGGAAAACGAGCAGTACTTC	TRBD1	few	TRBV19	TRBJ2-7
CASIPSPGRNSPLHF	TGTGCCAGCATCCCAAGCCCAGGGAGGAATTCACCCCTCCACTTT	NA	once	TRBV6-5	TRBJ1-6
CASSFAGAQGTEAFF	TGCGCCAGCAGCTTTGCAGGGGCGCAGGGCACTGAAGCTTTCTTT	NA	NA	TRBV5-1	TRBJ1-1
CASSLGDRGHYEQYF	TGTGCCAGCAGCTTAGGCGACAGGGGGCATTACGAGCAGTACTTC	TRBD1	NA	TRBV7-9	TRBJ2-7
CASSLGLTGGVNYGYTF	TGCGCCAGCAGCTTGGGTCTCACAGGGGGTGTTAACTATGGCTACACCTTC	TRBD1	NA	TRBV5-1	TRBJ1-2
CASGTGGTDTQYF	TGCGCCAGCGGGACAGGGGGCACAGATACGCAGTATTTT	TRBD1	NA	TRBV5-1	TRBJ2-3
CASSSGQGAGGYTF	TGTGCCAGCAGTTCCGGACAGGGGGCCGGTGGCTACACCTTC	TRBD1	NA	TRBV11-3	TRBJ1-2
CAINALSYNEQFF	TGTGCCATCAACGCGCTATCCTACAATGAGCAGTTCTTC	NA	NA	TRBV10-3	TRBJ2-1
CASSPGDYGYTF	TGTGCCAGCAGCCCGGGAGACTATGGCTACACCTTC	NA	NA	TRBV14	TRBJ1-2
CASSLVGSANTGELFF	TGTGCCAGCAGCTTAGTGGGCAGTGCGAACACCGGGGAGCTGTTTTTT	NA	NA	TRBV7-8	TRBJ2-2